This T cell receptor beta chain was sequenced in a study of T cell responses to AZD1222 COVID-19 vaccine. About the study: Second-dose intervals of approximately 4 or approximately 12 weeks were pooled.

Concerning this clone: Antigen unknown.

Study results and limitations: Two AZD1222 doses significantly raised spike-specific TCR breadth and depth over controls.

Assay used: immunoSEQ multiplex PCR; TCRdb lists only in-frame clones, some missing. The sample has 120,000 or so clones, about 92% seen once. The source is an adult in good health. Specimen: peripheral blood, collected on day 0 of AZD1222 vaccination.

As DNA, the CDR3 is TGTGCCAGTAGTATTGGACAGGGGGGCAACTATGGCTACACCTTC. Amino acid sequence: CASSIGQGGNYGYTF. V is TRBV19 and J is TRBJ1-2; 10 nucleotides match TRBD1. From germline, CDR1 is LNHDA and CDR2 SQIVND (reference sequence). J gave up 2 bases and V 3 bases, and 3 bases lay outside the gene matches. CDR3 length equals 15 residues.